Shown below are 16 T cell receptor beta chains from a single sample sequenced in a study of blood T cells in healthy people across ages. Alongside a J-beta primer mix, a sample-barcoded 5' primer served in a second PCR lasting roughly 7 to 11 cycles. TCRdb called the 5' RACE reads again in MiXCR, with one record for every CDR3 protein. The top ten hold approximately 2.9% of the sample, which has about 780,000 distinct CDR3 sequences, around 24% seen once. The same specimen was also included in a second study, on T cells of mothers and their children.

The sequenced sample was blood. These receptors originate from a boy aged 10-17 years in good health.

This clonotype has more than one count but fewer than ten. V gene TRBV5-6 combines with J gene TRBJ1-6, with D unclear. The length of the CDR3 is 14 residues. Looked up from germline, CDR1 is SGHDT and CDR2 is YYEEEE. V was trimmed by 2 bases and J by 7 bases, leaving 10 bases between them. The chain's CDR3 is CASSFEGGNSPLHF. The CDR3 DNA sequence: TGTGCCAGCAGCTTCGAGGGTGGAAATTCACCCCTCCACTTT.

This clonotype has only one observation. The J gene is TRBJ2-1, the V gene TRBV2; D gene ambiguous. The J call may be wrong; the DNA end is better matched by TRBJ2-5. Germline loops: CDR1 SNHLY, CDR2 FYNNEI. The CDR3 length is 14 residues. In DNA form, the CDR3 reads TGTGCCAGCAGTGAAAGAGCCAGAAAAGAGACCCAGTACTTC. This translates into CASSERARKETQYF.

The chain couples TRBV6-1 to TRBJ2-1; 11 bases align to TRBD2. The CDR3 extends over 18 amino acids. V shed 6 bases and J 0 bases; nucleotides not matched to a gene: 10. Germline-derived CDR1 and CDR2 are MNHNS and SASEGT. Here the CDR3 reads CASSERLAGISSYNEQFF. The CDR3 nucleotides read TGTGCCAGCAGCGAACGACTAGCGGGGATTAGCTCCTACAATGAGCAGTTCTTC.

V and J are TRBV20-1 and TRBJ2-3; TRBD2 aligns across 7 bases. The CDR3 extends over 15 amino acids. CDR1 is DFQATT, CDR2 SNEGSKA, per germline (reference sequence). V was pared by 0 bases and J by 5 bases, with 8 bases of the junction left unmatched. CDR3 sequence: CSARDLPAGKDTQYF. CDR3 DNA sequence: TGCAGTGCTAGAGATTTACCAGCGGGAAAAGATACGCAGTATTTT.

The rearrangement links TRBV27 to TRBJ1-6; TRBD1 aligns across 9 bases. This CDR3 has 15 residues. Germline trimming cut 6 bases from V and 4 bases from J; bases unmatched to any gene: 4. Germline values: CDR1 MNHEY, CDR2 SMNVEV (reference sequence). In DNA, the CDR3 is TGTGCCAGCAGACCCGGGACAGGGTATAATTCACCCCTCCACTTT. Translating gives CASRPGTGYNSPLHF.

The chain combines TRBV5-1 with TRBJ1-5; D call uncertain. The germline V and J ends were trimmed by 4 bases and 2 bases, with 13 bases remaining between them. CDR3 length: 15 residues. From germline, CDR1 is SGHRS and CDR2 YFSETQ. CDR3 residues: CASSNGPGGNQPQHF. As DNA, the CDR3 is TGCGCCAGCAGCAATGGACCAGGAGGCAATCAGCCCCAGCATTTT.

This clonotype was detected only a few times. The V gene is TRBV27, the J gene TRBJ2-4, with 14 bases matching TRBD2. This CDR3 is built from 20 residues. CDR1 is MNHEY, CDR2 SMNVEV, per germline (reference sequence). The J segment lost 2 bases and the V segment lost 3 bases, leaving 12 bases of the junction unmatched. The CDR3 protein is CASSFIVPGLAGGSKNIQYF. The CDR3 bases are TGTGCCAGCAGTTTTATCGTCCCCGGACTAGCGGGGGGATCCAAAAACATTCAGTACTTC.

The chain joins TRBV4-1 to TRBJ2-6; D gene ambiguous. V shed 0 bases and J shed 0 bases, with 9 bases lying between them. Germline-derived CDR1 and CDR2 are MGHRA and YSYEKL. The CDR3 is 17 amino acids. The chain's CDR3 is CASSQDLDISGANVLTF. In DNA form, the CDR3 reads TGCGCCAGCAGCCAAGATCTCGACATCTCTGGGGCCAACGTCCTGACTTTC.

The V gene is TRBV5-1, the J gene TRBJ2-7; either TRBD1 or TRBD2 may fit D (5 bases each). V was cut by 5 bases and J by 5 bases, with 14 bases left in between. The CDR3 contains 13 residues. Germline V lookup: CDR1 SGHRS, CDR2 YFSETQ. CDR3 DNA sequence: TGCGCCAGCAGGCGAGGGGACGGGGACGAGCAGTACTTC. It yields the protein CASRRGDGDEQYF.

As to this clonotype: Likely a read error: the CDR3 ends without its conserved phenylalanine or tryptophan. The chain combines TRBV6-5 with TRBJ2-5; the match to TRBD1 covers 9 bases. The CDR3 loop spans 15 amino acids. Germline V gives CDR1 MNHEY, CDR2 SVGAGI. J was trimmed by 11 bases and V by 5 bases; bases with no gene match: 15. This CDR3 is CASSRTTGGLEEQYV. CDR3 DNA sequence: TGTGCCAGCAGTCGAACCACAGGGGGCCTAGAAGAGCAGTACGTC.

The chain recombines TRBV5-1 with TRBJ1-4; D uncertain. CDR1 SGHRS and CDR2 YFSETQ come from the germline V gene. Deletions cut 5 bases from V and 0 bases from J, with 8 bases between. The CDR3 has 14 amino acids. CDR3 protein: CASSKEATNEKLFF. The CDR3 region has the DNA TGCGCCAGCAGTAAAGAAGCAACTAATGAAAAACTGTTTTTT.

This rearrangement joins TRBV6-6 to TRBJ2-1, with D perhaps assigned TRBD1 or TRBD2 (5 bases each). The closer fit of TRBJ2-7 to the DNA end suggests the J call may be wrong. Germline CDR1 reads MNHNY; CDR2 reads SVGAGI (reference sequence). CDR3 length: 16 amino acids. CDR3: CASSYSSRADPGEQYF. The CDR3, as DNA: TGTGCCAGCAGTTACTCTTCCAGGGCCGACCCGGGGGAGCAGTACTTC.

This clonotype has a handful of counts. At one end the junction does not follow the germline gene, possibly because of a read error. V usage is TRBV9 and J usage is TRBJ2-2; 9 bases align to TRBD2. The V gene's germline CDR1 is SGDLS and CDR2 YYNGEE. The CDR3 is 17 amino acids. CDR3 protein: CASSPRVAGAYTGGLFF. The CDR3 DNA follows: TGTGCCAGCAGCCCCCGGGTAGCGGGGGCCTACACCGGGGGGCTGTTTTTT. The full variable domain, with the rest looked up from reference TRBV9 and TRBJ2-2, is DSGVTQTPKHLITATGQRVTLRCSPRSGDLSVYWYQQSLDQGLQFLIQYYNGEERAKGNILERFSAQQFPDLHSELNLSSLELGDSALYFCASSPRVAGAYTGGLFFGEGSRLTVL.

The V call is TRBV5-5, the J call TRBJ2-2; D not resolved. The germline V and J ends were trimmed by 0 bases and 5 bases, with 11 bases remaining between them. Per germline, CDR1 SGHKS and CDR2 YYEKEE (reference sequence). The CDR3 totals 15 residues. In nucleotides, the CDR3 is TGTGCCAGCAGCTTGGTTGCTACACTTACCGGGGAGCTGTTTTTT. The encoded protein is CASSLVATLTGELFF.

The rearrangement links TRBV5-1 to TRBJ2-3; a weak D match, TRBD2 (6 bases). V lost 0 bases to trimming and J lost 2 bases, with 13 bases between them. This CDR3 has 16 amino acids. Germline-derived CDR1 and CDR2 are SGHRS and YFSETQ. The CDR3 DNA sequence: TGCGCCAGCAGCTTGGGAATAGCGGCCGACACAGATACGCAGTATTTT. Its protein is CASSLGIAADTDTQYF.

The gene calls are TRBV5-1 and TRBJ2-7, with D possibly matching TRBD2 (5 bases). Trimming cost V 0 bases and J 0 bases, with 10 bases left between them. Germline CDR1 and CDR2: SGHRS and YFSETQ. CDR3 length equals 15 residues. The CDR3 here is CASSLASGYSYEQYF. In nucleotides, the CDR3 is TGCGCCAGCAGCTTGGCCAGCGGTTACTCCTACGAGCAGTACTTC.